Shown below are 26 T cell receptor beta chains from a single sample sequenced in a study of blood T cell repertoires in COVID-19. The protocol was immunoSEQ multiplex PCR, while the TCRdb copy is restricted to in-frame clones and leaves out a portion. The data contain tens of thousands of clones, about 90% of them seen just once; the ten biggest clones take up about 1.6%. Material for sequencing was peripheral blood. These receptors were obtained from a man aged 60-69 years with active COVID-19.

This rearrangement joins TRBV6-5 to TRBJ2-7; D uncertain. This CDR3 has 11 residues. The germline gives CDR1 MNHEY, CDR2 SVGAGI. Trimming left V 8 bases short and J 3 bases short, with 8 bases between. The CDR3 is CASESIYEQYF. Written as DNA, the CDR3 is TGTGCCAGCGAGAGCATCTACGAGCAGTACTTC.

The chain has TRBV9 and TRBJ1-2; TRBD1 matches 10 bases. The germline gives CDR1 SGDLS, CDR2 YYNGEE. This CDR3 has 14 amino acids. The trim removed 0 bases at V and 4 bases at J, leaving 0 bases unmatched. This CDR3 reads CASSVGQGAYGYTF. The CDR3 nucleotides are TGTGCCAGCAGCGTAGGACAGGGGGCCTATGGCTACACCTTC.

The V call is TRBV5-1, the J call TRBJ2-1, with 9 bases lining up with TRBD2. CDR3 length: 15 amino acids. Unmatched junction bases numbered 5, after V lost 0 bases and J lost 7 bases. Germline V gene data show CDR1 as SGHRS and CDR2 as YFSETQ. CDR3 protein: CASSLVAGAGNEQFF. The CDR3 DNA reads TGCGCCAGCAGCTTGGTAGCGGGGGCGGGGAATGAGCAGTTCTTC.

The chain has TRBV19 and TRBJ1-1; no definite D call. CDR1 is LNHDA, CDR2 SQIVND, per germline (reference sequence). Between the trimmed V and J ends, which lost 6 bases and 5 bases, there was a span of 13 bases. The CDR3 sequence is 13 residues long. CDR3 residues: CASSLDVRTEAFF. The CDR3 bases are TGTGCCAGTAGCCTAGACGTTCGGACTGAAGCTTTCTTT.

This clone was observed a handful of times. The chain recombines TRBV5-4 with TRBJ1-6; 7 bases fit TRBD1. The V gene end was trimmed by 4 bases and the J gene end by 7 bases; junction bases not matched to a gene: 8. There are 15 residues in the CDR3. The germline V gene has CDR1 SGHNT and CDR2 YYREEE (reference sequence). CDR3 nucleotides: TGTGCCAGCAGCGGGACAGACAATATCAATTCACCCCTCCACTTT. Translated, it gives CASSGTDNINSPLHF.

The rearrangement links TRBV6-5 to TRBJ1-6; TRBD1 matches 8 bases. The trim removed 2 bases at V and 5 bases at J, leaving 5 bases unmatched. The CDR3 spans 16 residues. Germline V gives CDR1 MNHEY, CDR2 SVGAGI. CDR3: CASSYLRTGNNSPLHF. The DNA for the CDR3 is TGTGCCAGCAGTTACCTCCGGACAGGGAATAATTCACCCCTCCACTTT.

This sequence joins TRBV9 and TRBJ1-2, with a possible D match to TRBD1 (5 bases). Trimming shortened V by 3 bases and J by 2 bases, and 8 bases separated the two germline ends. Germline CDR1 is SGDLS and CDR2 is YYNGEE. The CDR3 runs to 13 residues. CDR3 protein: CASSAQGNYGYTF. As DNA, the CDR3 is TGTGCCAGCAGCGCGCAGGGAAACTATGGCTACACCTTC.

The CDR3 DNA sequence: TGTGCCAGCAGCTTGGGGCTAGCGGGGGCCTACCAAGAGACCCAGTACTTC. It translates to CASSLGLAGAYQETQYF. J is TRBJ2-5 and V is TRBV5-5, with 10 bases matching TRBD2. Germline V lookup: CDR1 SGHKS, CDR2 YYEKEE (reference sequence). The CDR3 spans 17 residues. The V segment lost 0 bases and the J segment 0 bases; nucleotides outside the gene matches: 5.

The rearrangement links TRBV28 to TRBJ2-7; possibly TRBD1 for D (6 bases). CDR1 and CDR2 from the germline V gene are MDHEN and SYDVKM. Trimming removed 3 bases from V and 7 bases from J, with 10 bases in between. This CDR3 is built from 12 residues. In DNA form, the CDR3 reads TGTGCCAGCAGTTTGGGGGCGTGGGAGCAGTACTTC. This codes for CASSLGAWEQYF.

The table lists this clone with a count of one. The V call is TRBV7-9, the J call TRBJ1-3, with 7 bases fitting TRBD1. Germline V gene data show CDR1 as SEHNR and CDR2 as FQNEAQ (reference sequence). This CDR3 region has 15 residues. With 5 bases clipped from V and 0 bases from J, the junction kept 4 bases outside the gene matches. This CDR3 is CASSHRGSSGNTIYF. The CDR3 DNA sequence: TGTGCCAGCAGCCACAGGGGAAGCTCTGGAAACACCATATATTTT. The full variable domain, rest sourced from reference TRBV7-9 and TRBJ1-3, is DTGVSQNPRHKITKRGQNVTFRCDPISEHNRLYWYRQTLGQGPEFLTYFQNEAQLEKSRLLSDRFSAERPKGSFSTLEIQRTEQGDSAMYLCASSHRGSSGNTIYFGEGSWLTVV.

This rearrangement joins TRBV7-2 to TRBJ1-1; D may be TRBD1 (6 bases). The CDR3 contains 14 residues. Between the trimmed V and J ends, which lost 5 bases and 2 bases, there was a span of 12 bases. CDR1 is SGHTA and CDR2 is FQGNSA in the germline V gene. The CDR3 DNA reads TGTGCCAGCAGCCGGGGACACTCAAACACTGAAGCTTTCTTT. It translates to CASSRGHSNTEAFF.

The V call is TRBV3-1 (or the pseudogene TRBV3-2), the J call TRBJ1-4, with D maybe TRBD1 (6 bases). Trimming cost V 4 bases and J 3 bases, with 12 bases left between them. CDR3 length equals 15 residues. Germline assignment: CDR1 LGHDT and CDR2 YNNKEL (reference sequence). The CDR3 region is CASSRKQGSNEKLFF. The CDR3, as DNA: TGTGCCAGCAGCCGCAAACAGGGATCTAATGAAAAACTGTTTTTT.

The sample holds a few counts of this clone. J is TRBJ2-6 and V is TRBV9; 9 nucleotides align to TRBD1. Trimming removed 4 bases from V and 4 bases from J; junction bases left unmatched: 6. Germline CDR1 SGDLS, CDR2 YYNGEE. This CDR3 has 16 amino acids. The CDR3: CASSSGQGTGANVLTF. In nucleotides, the CDR3 is TGTGCCAGCAGCTCGGGACAGGGTACAGGGGCCAACGTCCTGACTTTC.

The chain links TRBV27 to TRBJ1-5; possible D gene TRBD1, 5 bases. Trimming cost V 6 bases and J 11 bases, with 20 bases left between them. CDR1 MNHEY and CDR2 SMNVEV come from the germline V gene (reference sequence). The length of the CDR3 is 14 residues. Here the CDR3 DNA reads TGTGCCAGCAGCCCAGGGAGGGCAAGGGTAGCCCAGCATTTT. Its translation: CASSPGRARVAQHF.

A single count supports this clone. The J gene is TRBJ2-1, the V gene TRBV5-1; a possible D gene is TRBD1 (5 bases). The ends were cut back, 2 bases at V and 12 bases at J, with 21 bases in the middle. The CDR3 extends over 15 amino acids. CDR1 and CDR2 from the germline V gene are SGHRS and YFSETQ. The CDR3 region has the DNA TGCGCCAGCAGCTTATGGCTCAAGATTCCCCAGGGGCAGTTCTTC. This codes for CASSLWLKIPQGQFF.

This chain joins TRBV4-1 and TRBJ1-1; 8 bases agree with TRBD1. The CDR3 length is 13 residues. Germline CDR1 and CDR2: MGHRA and YSYEKL. V dropped 3 bases and J dropped 11; count of bases not matched to a gene: 8. In DNA form, the CDR3 reads TGCGCCAGCAGCCATAGACAGGGGAGAGAGGCTTTCTTT. It specifies CASSHRQGREAFF.

The chain joins TRBV12-3 or TRBV12-4 to TRBJ1-1; D is perhaps TRBD1 (6 bases). V lost 3 bases, J lost 5 bases, and 10 bases lay in between. This CDR3 is 13 amino acids long. CDR3 DNA: TGTGCCAGCAGTTTGGGCAGGGGTACTGAAGCTTTCTTT. Protein: CASSLGRGTEAFF.

This clone was found a few times. The rearrangement uses TRBV19 and TRBJ1-6; D not certain. The V end was cut by 2 bases, the J end by 6 bases, with 8 bases between. The CDR3 contains 14 residues. Per the germline V gene, CDR1 is LNHDA and CDR2 is SQIVND (reference sequence). The CDR3 coding sequence is TGTGCCAGTAGTATATCCAGGCTTAATTCACCCCTCCACTTT. Its translation: CASSISRLNSPLHF.

The rearrangement joins TRBV12-5 to TRBJ2-2; TRBD1 aligns across 12 bases. V lost 5 bases to trimming and J lost 1 base; unmatched junction nucleotides: 5. Germline values: CDR1 LGHNT, CDR2 FRNRAP. The CDR3 has 17 amino acids. CDR3 sequence reads: CASGGDRGQGNTGELFF. CDR3 nucleotides: TGTGCTAGTGGTGGGGACAGGGGGCAGGGGAACACCGGGGAGCTGTTTTTT.

The rearrangement links TRBV6-2 or TRBV6-3 to TRBJ2-1; TRBD2 agrees at 12 bases. From germline, CDR1 is MNHEY and CDR2 SVGEGT. The CDR3 has 15 amino acids. V was clipped by 5 bases and J by 4 bases; unmatched bases: 3. DNA for the CDR3: TGTGCCAGCAGTGTGACTAGCGGGGGATACAATGAGCAGTTCTTC. This gives the protein CASSVTSGGYNEQFF.

The chain is built from TRBV6-6 and TRBJ2-2; 11 bases match TRBD2. J was trimmed by 4 bases and V by 10 bases; bases with no gene match: 2. Germline V gene data show CDR1 as MNHNY and CDR2 as SVGAGI (reference sequence). The CDR3 is 13 amino acids. The CDR3 nucleotides read TGTGCCATTAGCGGGGGGGGCACCGGGGAGCTGTTTTTT. Amino acids: CAISGGGTGELFF.

The chain is built from TRBV6-6 and TRBJ2-3, with D perhaps matching TRBD1 (6 bases). Deletions cut 4 bases from V and 1 base from J, with 12 bases between. Germline V CDR1 and CDR2: MNHNY, SVGAGI (reference sequence). CDR3 length equals 15 residues. The DNA for the CDR3 is TGTGCCAGCAGTTCCTCCGGACAGCGCACAGATACGCAGTATTTT. Translated, it gives CASSSSGQRTDTQYF.

This sequence joins TRBV13 and TRBJ2-7; TRBD2 matches 9 bases. Trimming took 1 base from V and 7 from J; bases not matched to a gene: 5. This CDR3 is 14 amino acids long. CDR1 is PRHDT, CDR2 FYEKMQ, per germline (reference sequence). The CDR3 spells CASSLVGSGGEQYF. CDR3 DNA: TGTGCCAGCAGCTTAGTAGGTAGCGGGGGTGAGCAGTACTTC. The whole variable domain, remainder taken from reference TRBV13 and TRBJ2-7, is AAGVIQSPRHLIKEKRETATLKCYPIPRHDTVYWYQQGPGQDPQFLISFYEKMQSDKGSIPDRFSAQQFSDYHSELNMSSLELGDSALYFCASSLVGSGGEQYFGPGTRLTVT.

J is TRBJ1-2 and V is TRBV19; 12 nucleotides match TRBD1. This CDR3 is built from 15 residues. The J segment lost 4 bases and the V segment lost 5 bases, leaving 5 bases of the junction unmatched. The germline CDR1 and CDR2 sequences are LNHDA and SQIVND (reference sequence). CDR3 sequence reads: CASSPGQGASYGYTF. The CDR3, as DNA: TGTGCCAGTAGTCCGGGACAGGGGGCGTCCTATGGCTACACCTTC.

The V and J genes are TRBV11-2 and TRBJ2-2; weak D call: TRBD1 (5 bases). The germline V gene has CDR1 SGHAT and CDR2 FQNNGV. This CDR3 has 14 amino acids. The V and J ends lost 5 bases and 5 bases respectively, with 12 bases between them. CDR3 nucleotides: TGTGCCAGCAGCCCCGCTGCAGGGACCGGGGAGCTGTTTTTT. Its protein is CASSPAAGTGELFF.

The chain links TRBV5-6 to TRBJ2-7; no clear D gene. The CDR3 contains 16 residues. V dropped 5 bases and J dropped 0 bases, with 18 bases sitting between them. Per germline, CDR1 SGHDT and CDR2 YYEEEE. CDR3: CASRSAAARFSYEQYF. For the CDR3, the DNA is TGTGCCAGCAGATCAGCCGCCGCGAGGTTCTCCTACGAGCAGTACTTC.